This TCR beta chain was documented in a study of shared clonotypes between healthy human individuals. Assay: immunoSEQ multiplex PCR; the TCRdb copy retains only in-frame clones and omits some. The table includes roughly 2 million clones, about 94% detected once. This CDR3 has 13 residues. Germline V CDR1 and CDR2: MNHNS, SASEGT. V trimming: 8 bases; J trimming: 4 bases; junction bases outside the gene matches: 6. Naive CD8 cells comprised CD45RO-negative, CCR7-positively selected cells, excluding terminally differentiated effector memory CD45RA+ cells. This clonotype originated in a young man in good health. Sequences were obtained from naive CD8+ T cells sorted from blood. The chain combines TRBV6-1 with TRBJ2-7, with TRBD1 matching over 9 bases. CDR3 region: CASGDRGGYEQYF. The CDR3 DNA reads as TGTGCCAGCGGCGACAGGGGGGGGTACGAGCAGTACTTC.